A single sample is the source of the 9 T cell receptor beta chains below, sequenced in a study of Graves' ophthalmopathy and Graves' hyperthyroidism. RNA served as the template for amplifying TCR beta CDR3 regions. RT-PCR was first run with HTBI primers, then multiplex PCR in a second round. From the multiplex PCR reads, TCRdb called clonotypes with MiXCR, one entry per CDR3 protein. The data contain approximately 540,000 distinct CDR3 sequences, about 35% of them seen just once; the ten biggest clones take up about 4.2%. The sample consisted of peripheral blood or thyroid tissue (not recorded which). The receptor set was obtained from an adult man with Graves' hyperthyroidism.

The chain couples TRBV10-3 to TRBJ1-2; the D is unclear. Trimming took off 10 bases at V and 3 bases at J, with 15 bases between the two ends. Germline V gene lookup returns CDR1 ENHRY and CDR2 SYGVKD. The CDR3 is made up of 13 amino acids. The CDR3 nucleotides read TGTGCCACCCGGAGAGCAGAGTACTATGGCTACACCTTC. This sequence encodes CATRRAEYYGYTF.

This clonotype came up a few times. The chain joins TRBV18 to TRBJ2-7; 9 positions match TRBD1. Germline V gene lookup returns CDR1 KGHSH and CDR2 LQKENI. Losses at the gene ends were 1 base for V and 2 bases for J; bases not matched to a gene: 3. The CDR3 length is 15 residues. This CDR3 reads CASSPRDRDAYEQYF. Here the CDR3 DNA reads TGTGCCAGCTCACCACGGGACAGGGATGCCTACGAGCAGTACTTC.

Concerning this clonotype: Being one base from a much bigger clone, this may be a read error. This rearrangement joins TRBV20-1 to TRBJ2-5, with TRBD2 as a possible D gene (7 bases). The V gene's germline CDR1 is DFQATT and CDR2 SNEGSKA (reference sequence). The CDR3 loop spans 12 amino acids. In DNA form, the CDR3 reads TGCAGTGCGCCGGGGGGCCAAGAGACCCAGTGCTTC. This sequence encodes CSAPGGQETQCF.

The rearrangement uses TRBV24-1 and TRBJ1-2; 9 bases are shared with TRBD1. With 5 bases clipped from V and 6 bases from J, the junction kept 6 bases outside the gene matches. This CDR3 region has 14 residues. Germline assignment: CDR1 KGHDR and CDR2 SFDVKD. CDR3 amino acids: CATSAHDRGDGYTF. Written as DNA, the CDR3 is TGTGCCACCAGTGCCCACGACAGGGGGGATGGCTACACCTTC.

Ten or more counts support this clonotype. The chain has TRBV7-9 and TRBJ2-5, with TRBD2 as a possible D gene (6 bases). This CDR3 spans 15 amino acids. Germline CDR1 and CDR2: SEHNR and FQNEAQ (reference sequence). V lost 1 base, J lost 5 bases, and 14 bases lay in between. DNA of the CDR3: TGTGCCAGCAGCTTAGTTGCGGGATTCGGCGAGACCCAGTACTTC. Amino acid sequence: CASSLVAGFGETQYF.

As for this clonotype: At one boundary the junction diverges from the germline segment, which might be a read error. The V call is TRBV29-1, the J call TRBJ1-6, with D perhaps TRBD1 (6 bases). The germline V gene encodes CDR1 SQVTM and CDR2 ANQGSEA. This CDR3 is built from 12 residues. The CDR3 DNA reads TGCAGCCTTGAGGGGGTTCATTCACCCCTCCACTTT. It translates to CSLEGVHSPLHF. Looking up the rest from reference TRBV29-1 and TRBJ1-6 gives the full variable domain: SAVISQKPSRDICQRGTSLTIQCQVDSQVTMMFWYRQQPGQSLTLIATANQGSEATYESGFVIDKFPISRPNLTFSTLTVSNMSPEDSSIYLCSLEGVHSPLHFGNGTRLTVT.

The chain joins TRBV29-1 to TRBJ1-5; tentatively, D is TRBD1 (5 bases). Germline lookup yields CDR1 SQVTM and CDR2 ANQGSEA. The length of the CDR3 is 15 residues. The V end lost 5 bases, the J end lost 0 bases, and 14 bases lay between the germline ends. The CDR3 protein is CSVRGVGNSNQPQHF. The CDR3 coding sequence is TGCAGCGTTCGGGGGGTAGGGAATAGCAATCAGCCCCAGCATTTT.

There are many counts of this clonotype. The chain employs TRBV7-6 and TRBJ2-2, with D perhaps assigned TRBD1 or TRBD2 (8 bases each). With 7 bases removed from V and 4 bases from J, the gap between germline ends came to 25 bases. The length of the CDR3 is 18 residues. Germline V lookup: CDR1 SGHVS, CDR2 FNYEAQ. Here the CDR3 reads CASTPQGVAGLGTGELFF. The CDR3 region has the DNA TGTGCCAGCACCCCACAGGGGGTAGCGGGATTGGGCACCGGGGAGCTGTTTTTT.

The chain employs TRBV29-1 and TRBJ1-1; TRBD1 aligns across 8 bases. J lost 4 bases, V lost 8 bases, and 15 bases had no gene match. The CDR3 runs to 15 residues. Germline CDR1 and CDR2: SQVTM and ANQGSEA. Written as DNA, the CDR3 is TGCAGCCAAGACCGACGACAGGGGAAGGGCACTGAAGCTTTCTTT. Encoded protein: CSQDRRQGKGTEAFF.